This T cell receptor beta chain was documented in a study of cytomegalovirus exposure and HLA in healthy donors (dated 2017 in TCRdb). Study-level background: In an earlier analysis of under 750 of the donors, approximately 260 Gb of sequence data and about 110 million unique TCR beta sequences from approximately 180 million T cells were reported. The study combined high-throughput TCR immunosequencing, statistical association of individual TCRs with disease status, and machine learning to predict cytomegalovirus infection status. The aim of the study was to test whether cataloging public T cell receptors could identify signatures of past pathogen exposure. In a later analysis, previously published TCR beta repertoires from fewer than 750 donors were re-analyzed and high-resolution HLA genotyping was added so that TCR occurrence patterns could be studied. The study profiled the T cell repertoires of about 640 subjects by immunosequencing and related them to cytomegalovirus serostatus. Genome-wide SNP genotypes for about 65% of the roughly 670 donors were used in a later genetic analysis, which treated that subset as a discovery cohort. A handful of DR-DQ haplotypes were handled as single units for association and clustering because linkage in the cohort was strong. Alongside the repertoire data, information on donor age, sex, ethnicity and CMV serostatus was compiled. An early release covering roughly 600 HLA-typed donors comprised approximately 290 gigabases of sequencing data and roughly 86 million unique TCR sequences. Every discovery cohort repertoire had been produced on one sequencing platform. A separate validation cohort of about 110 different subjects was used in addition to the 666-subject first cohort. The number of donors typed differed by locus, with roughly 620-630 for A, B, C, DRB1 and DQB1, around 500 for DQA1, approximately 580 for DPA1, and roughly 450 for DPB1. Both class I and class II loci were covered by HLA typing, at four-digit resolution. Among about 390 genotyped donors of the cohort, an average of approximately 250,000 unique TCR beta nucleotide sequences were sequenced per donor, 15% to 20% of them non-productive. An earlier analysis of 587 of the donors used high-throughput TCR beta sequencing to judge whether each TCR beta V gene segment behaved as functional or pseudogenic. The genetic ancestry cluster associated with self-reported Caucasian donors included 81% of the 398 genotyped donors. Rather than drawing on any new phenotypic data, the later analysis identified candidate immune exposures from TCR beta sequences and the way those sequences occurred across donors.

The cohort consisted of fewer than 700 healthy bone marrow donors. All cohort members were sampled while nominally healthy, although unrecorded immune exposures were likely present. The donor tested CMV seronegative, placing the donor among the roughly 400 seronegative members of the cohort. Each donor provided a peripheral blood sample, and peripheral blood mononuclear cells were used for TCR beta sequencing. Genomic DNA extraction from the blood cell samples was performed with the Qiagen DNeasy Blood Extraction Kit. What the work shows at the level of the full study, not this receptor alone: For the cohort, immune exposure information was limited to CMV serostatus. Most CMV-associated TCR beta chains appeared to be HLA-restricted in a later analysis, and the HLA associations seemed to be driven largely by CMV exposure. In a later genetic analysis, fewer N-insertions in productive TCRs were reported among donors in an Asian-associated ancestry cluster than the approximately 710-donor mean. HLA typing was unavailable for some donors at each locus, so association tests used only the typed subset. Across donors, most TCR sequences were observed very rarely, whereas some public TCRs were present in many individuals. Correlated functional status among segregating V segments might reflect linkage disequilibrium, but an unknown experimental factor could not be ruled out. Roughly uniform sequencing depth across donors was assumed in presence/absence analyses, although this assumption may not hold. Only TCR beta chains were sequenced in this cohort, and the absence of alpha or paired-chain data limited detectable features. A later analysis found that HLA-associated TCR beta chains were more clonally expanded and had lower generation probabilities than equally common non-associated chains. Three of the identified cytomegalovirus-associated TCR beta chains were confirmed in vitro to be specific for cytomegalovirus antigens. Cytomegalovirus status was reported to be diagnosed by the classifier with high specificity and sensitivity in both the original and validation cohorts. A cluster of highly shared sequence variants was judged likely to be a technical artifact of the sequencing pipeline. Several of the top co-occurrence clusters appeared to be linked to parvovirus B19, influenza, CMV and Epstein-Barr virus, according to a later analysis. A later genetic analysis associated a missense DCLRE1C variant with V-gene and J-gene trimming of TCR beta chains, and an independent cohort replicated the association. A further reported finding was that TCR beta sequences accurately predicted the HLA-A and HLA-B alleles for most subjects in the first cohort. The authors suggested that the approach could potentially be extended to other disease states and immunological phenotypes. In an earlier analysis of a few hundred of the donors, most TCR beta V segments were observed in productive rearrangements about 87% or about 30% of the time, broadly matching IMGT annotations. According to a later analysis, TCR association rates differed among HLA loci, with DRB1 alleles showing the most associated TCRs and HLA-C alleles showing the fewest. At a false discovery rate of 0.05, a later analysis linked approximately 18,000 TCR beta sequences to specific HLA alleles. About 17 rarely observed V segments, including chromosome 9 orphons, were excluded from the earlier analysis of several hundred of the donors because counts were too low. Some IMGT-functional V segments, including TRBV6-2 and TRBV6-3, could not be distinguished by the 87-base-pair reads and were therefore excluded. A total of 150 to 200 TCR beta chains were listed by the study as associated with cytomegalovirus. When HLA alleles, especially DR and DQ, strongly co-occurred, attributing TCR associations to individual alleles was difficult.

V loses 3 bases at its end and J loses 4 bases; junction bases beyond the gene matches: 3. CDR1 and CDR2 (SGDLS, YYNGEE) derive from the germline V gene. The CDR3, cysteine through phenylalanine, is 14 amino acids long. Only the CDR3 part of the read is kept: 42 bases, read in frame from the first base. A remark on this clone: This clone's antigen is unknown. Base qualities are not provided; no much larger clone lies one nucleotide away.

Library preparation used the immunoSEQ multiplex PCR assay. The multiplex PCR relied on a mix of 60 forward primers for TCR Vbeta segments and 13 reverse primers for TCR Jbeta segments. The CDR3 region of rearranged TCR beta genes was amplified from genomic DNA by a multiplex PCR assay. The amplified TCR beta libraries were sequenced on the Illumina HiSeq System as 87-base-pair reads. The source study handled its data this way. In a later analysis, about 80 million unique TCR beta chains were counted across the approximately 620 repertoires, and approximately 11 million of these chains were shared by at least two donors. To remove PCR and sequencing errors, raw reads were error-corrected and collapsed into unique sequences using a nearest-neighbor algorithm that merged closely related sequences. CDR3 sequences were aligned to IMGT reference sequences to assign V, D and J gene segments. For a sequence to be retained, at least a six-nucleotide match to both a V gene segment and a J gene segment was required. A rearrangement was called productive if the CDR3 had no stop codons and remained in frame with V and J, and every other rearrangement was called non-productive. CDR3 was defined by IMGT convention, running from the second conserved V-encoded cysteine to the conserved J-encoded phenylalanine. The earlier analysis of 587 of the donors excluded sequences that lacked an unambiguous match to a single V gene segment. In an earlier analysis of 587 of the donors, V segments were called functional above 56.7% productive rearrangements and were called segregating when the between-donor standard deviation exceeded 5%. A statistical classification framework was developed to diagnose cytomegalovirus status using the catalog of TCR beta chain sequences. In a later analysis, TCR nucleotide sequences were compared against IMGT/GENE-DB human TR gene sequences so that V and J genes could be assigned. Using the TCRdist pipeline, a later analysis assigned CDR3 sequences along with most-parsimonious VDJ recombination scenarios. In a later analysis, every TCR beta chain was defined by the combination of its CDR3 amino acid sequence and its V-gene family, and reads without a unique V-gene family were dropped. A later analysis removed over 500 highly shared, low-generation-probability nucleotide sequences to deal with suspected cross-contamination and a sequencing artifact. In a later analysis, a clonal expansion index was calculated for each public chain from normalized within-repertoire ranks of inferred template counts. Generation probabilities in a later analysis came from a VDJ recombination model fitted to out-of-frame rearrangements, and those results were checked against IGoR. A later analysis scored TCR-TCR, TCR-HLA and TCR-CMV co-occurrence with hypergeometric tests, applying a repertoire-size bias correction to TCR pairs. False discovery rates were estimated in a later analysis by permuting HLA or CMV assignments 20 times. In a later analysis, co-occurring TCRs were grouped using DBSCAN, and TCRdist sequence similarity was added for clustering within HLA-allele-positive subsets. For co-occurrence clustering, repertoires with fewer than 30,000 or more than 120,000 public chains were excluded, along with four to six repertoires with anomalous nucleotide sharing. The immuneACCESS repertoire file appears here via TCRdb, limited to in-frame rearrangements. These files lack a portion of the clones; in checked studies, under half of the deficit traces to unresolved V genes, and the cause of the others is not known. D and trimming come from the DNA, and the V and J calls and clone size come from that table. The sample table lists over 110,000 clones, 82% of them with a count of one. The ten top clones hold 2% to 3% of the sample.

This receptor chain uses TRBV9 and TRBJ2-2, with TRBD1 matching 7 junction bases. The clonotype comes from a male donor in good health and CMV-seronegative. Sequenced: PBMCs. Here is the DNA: TGTGCCAGCAGCGCAGACAGGGCCACCGGGGAGCTGTTTTTT. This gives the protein CASSADRATGELFF.